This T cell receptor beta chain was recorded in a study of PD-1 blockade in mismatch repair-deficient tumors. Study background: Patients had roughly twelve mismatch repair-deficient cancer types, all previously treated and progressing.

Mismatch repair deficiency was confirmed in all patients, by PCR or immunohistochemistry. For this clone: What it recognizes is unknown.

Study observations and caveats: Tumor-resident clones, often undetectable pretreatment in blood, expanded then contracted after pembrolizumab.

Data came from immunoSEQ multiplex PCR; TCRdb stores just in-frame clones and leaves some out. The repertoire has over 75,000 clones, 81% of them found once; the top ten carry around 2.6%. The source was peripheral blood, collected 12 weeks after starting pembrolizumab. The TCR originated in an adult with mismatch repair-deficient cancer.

The CDR3 loop reads CASSFPDGPSGNTIYF. The CDR3 region has the DNA TGCGCCAGCAGCTTCCCGGACGGCCCCTCTGGAAACACCATATATTTT. The chain is built from TRBV5-1 and TRBJ1-3; no clear D. This CDR3 comprises 16 residues. V lost 2 bases and J 0 bases, leaving 12 bases between the germline ends. The germline V gene has CDR1 SGHRS and CDR2 YFSETQ.